The 11 T cell receptor beta chains reported below all come from one sample, sequenced in a study of blood T cells in healthy people across ages. Then a second PCR, running about 6 to 11 cycles, was carried out with a sample-barcoded 5' primer and a J-beta primer mix. Via MiXCR, TCRdb re-called the 5' RACE reads, giving one row per CDR3 protein. Here the sample spans roughly 1.6 million distinct CDR3 sequences, around 36% being singletons. The source material was blood. All receptors come from a woman in her twenties or thirties in good health.

The chain employs TRBV20-1 and TRBJ2-3, with TRBD2 identical over 11 bases. Losses at the gene ends were 5 bases for V and 0 bases for J; bases not matched to a gene: 4. CDR3 length: 15 residues. The V gene's germline CDR1 is DFQATT and CDR2 SNEGSKA (reference sequence). This CDR3 is CSALGLAASTDTQYF. CDR3 in DNA: TGCAGTGCTTTGGGACTAGCGGCAAGCACAGATACGCAGTATTTT.

As concerns this clonotype: A read error is possible here, since a much larger clone lies one base away. V usage is TRBV7-9 and J usage is TRBJ2-3; tentatively, D is TRBD1 (6 bases). The CDR3 is 16 amino acids. The germline CDR1 and CDR2 sequences are SEHNR and FQNEAQ (reference sequence). CDR3 bases: TGTGCCAGCAGCTTAGGGGGACACCCGTCCACAGATGCGCAGTATTTT. Translated, it gives CASSLGGHPSTDAQYF. Full variable domain (outside the CDR3, taken from reference TRBV7-9 and TRBJ2-3): DTGVSQNPRHKITKRGQNVTFRCDPISEHNRLYWYRQTLGQGPEFLTYFQNEAQLEKSRLLSDRFSAERPKGSFSTLEIQRTEQGDSAMYLCASSLGGHPSTDAQYFGPGTRLTVL.

The V and J genes are TRBV6-5 and TRBJ2-1; D might be TRBD1 (6 bases). The CDR3 is 11 residues long. Germline CDR1 and CDR2: MNHEY and SVGAGI. V was trimmed by 5 bases and J by 8 bases, leaving 7 bases between them. CDR3 protein: CASSKGDEQFF. CDR3 in DNA: TGTGCCAGCAGTAAGGGGGATGAGCAGTTCTTC.

This clonotype turned up a few times. The genes are TRBV4-1 and TRBJ2-1; TRBD1 agrees at 9 bases. Germline V gene lookup returns CDR1 MGHRA and CDR2 YSYEKL. Germline trimming cut 6 bases from V and 7 bases from J; bases unmatched to any gene: 10. The CDR3 runs to 15 residues. The CDR3 here is CASRNPGTGRNEQFF. CDR3 sequence (DNA): TGCGCCAGCAGAAATCCCGGGACAGGGAGAAATGAGCAGTTCTTC.

This clonotype turned up a few times. The chain recombines TRBV7-2 with TRBJ1-2; the D is unclear. Germline values: CDR1 SGHTA, CDR2 FQGNSA. V lost 1 base to trimming and J lost 0 bases, with 9 bases between them. The CDR3 contains 15 residues. The CDR3 DNA follows: TGTGCCAGCAGCTTAGGGCCTGCTCCTAACTATGGCTACACCTTC. Its protein is CASSLGPAPNYGYTF. Full variable domain (outside the CDR3, taken from reference TRBV7-2 and TRBJ1-2): GAGVSQSPSNKVTEKGKDVELRCDPISGHTALYWYRQSLGQGLEFLIYFQGNSAPDKSGLPSDRFSAERTGGSVSTLTIQRTQQEDSAVYLCASSLGPAPNYGYTFGSGTRLTVV.

CDR3 in amino acids: CASSLASGSVGRGWDFEAFF. The CDR3 coding sequence is TGTGCCAGCAGCTTAGCGTCAGGTTCGGTAGGCAGGGGTTGGGATTTCGAAGCTTTCTTT. The rearrangement joins TRBV7-6 to TRBJ1-1; possible D gene TRBD1, 6 bases. V was cut by 0 bases and J by 8 bases, with 31 bases left in between. The CDR3 is made up of 20 amino acids. Germline CDR1 is SGHVS and CDR2 is FNYEAQ.

This sequence joins TRBV28 and TRBJ2-1; 7 bases align to TRBD2. Germline lookup yields CDR1 MDHEN and CDR2 SYDVKM. V trimming: 5 bases; J trimming: 7 bases; junction bases outside the gene matches: 14. The CDR3 contains 16 residues. The CDR3 DNA sequence: TGTGCCAGCAGTAGGCCGGGACTACCCCTTCGGAATGAGCAGTTCTTC. Translating it yields CASSRPGLPLRNEQFF.

With respect to this clonotype: A read error is possible here, since a much larger clone lies one base away. The genes are TRBV20-1 and TRBJ2-1, with 11 bases fitting TRBD2. Germline V gene lookup returns CDR1 DFQATT and CDR2 SNEGSKA (reference sequence). This CDR3 region has 15 residues. V shed 0 bases and J 3 bases; nucleotides not matched to a gene: 1. CDR3 loop: CSARDSGGVYNEQFF. The CDR3 bases are TGCAGTGCTAGAGATAGCGGGGGGGTCTACAATGAGCAGTTCTTC.

V and J are TRBV20-1 and TRBJ2-3; 8 nucleotides line up with TRBD2. V shed 0 bases and J 5 bases; nucleotides not matched to a gene: 16. CDR3 length equals 18 residues. CDR1 DFQATT and CDR2 SNEGSKA come from the germline V gene (reference sequence). The CDR3, as DNA: TGCAGTGCTAGAGATCTCCCCAGTCGGGCGGGGGGACTAGATACGCAGTATTTT. Residues: CSARDLPSRAGGLDTQYF.

J is TRBJ1-2 and V is TRBV9; unclear D gene. Trimming pared 7 bases from V and 5 bases from J, leaving 12 bases between. Germline V CDR1 and CDR2: SGDLS, YYNGEE. The CDR3 covers 12 residues. The CDR3 protein is CASGNILYGYTF. Written as DNA, the CDR3 is TGTGCCAGCGGCAATATCCTATATGGCTACACCTTC.

This clonotype was recorded a few times. This CDR3 is CSASGWAEDNYGYTF. The CDR3 DNA is TGCAGTGCCTCTGGGTGGGCGGAGGATAACTATGGCTACACCTTC. V is TRBV20-1 and J is TRBJ1-2; D unclear. This CDR3 spans 15 amino acids. Trimming shortened V by 6 bases and J by 1 base, and 18 bases separated the two germline ends. Germline CDR1 reads DFQATT; CDR2 reads SNEGSKA (reference sequence).